The 26 T cell receptor beta chains listed next were all sequenced from one sample in a study of T cell repertoires in cytomegalovirus infection. Their specific antigens are unknown. TCRdb processed the reads anew with MiXCR; each CDR3 protein has one entry. In the table there are approximately 730,000 distinct CDR3 sequences, around a third of which are singletons. The sequencing used cultured PBMCs, collected from culture after CMV antigen stimulation. The receptor set was obtained from a human donor in good health (CMV status not recorded). Some clones in this sample may be carry-over from other donors' samples.

The gene calls are TRBV7-8 and TRBJ1-1; D is unclear. With 7 bases removed from V and 3 bases from J, the gap between germline ends came to 18 bases. CDR1 is SGHVS and CDR2 is FQNEAQ in the germline V gene. This CDR3 has 15 amino acids. CDR3 loop: CASNPTFAKDTEAFF. The CDR3 DNA reads TGTGCCAGCAACCCCACGTTTGCGAAGGACACTGAAGCTTTCTTT.

This clonotype was detected only a few times. The chain employs TRBV11-2 and TRBJ2-7, with a weak D call TRBD1 (6 bases). V lost 5 bases, J lost 6 bases, and 17 bases lay in between. Per the germline V gene, CDR1 is SGHAT and CDR2 is FQNNGV. This CDR3 region has 14 residues. This chain's CDR3 is CASSIGTPPVEQYF. The CDR3 coding sequence is TGTGCCAGCAGCATCGGGACACCCCCGGTCGAGCAGTACTTC. Full variable domain (remainder filled in from reference TRBV11-2 and TRBJ2-7): EAGVAQSPRYKIIEKRQSVAFWCNPISGHATLYWYQQILGQGPKLLIQFQNNGVVDDSQLPKDRFSAERLKGVDSTLKIQPAKLEDSAVYLCASSIGTPPVEQYFGPGTRLTVT.

The V gene is TRBV28, the J gene TRBJ2-1, with 9 bases aligning to TRBD2. Germline assignment: CDR1 MDHEN and CDR2 SYDVKM. V shed 3 bases and J 14 bases; nucleotides not matched to a gene: 11. This CDR3 contains 14 residues. The CDR3 sequence: CASSLRGGARGKFF. The CDR3 nucleotides are TGTGCCAGCAGTTTGCGGGGGGGGGCGAGAGGGAAGTTCTTC.

The V gene is TRBV4-1, the J gene TRBJ2-1; TRBD2 matches 9 bases. The germline V gene has CDR1 MGHRA and CDR2 YSYEKL. With 3 bases clipped from V and 8 bases from J, the junction kept 2 bases outside the gene matches. The CDR3 extends over 13 amino acids. DNA for the CDR3: TGCGCCAGCAGCCAGCCTAGCGGGGATGAGCAGTTCTTC. This gives the protein CASSQPSGDEQFF.

This clonotype occurred a few times. The chain joins TRBV7-2 to TRBJ2-1; D is unclear. V was shortened by 2 bases and J by 0 bases, with 14 bases between the two germline ends. The CDR3 is 17 residues long. CDR1 SGHTA and CDR2 FQGNSA come from the germline V gene. In nucleotides, the CDR3 is TGTGCCAGCAGCTTATCGACGGCTTTTACCTCCTACAATGAGCAGTTCTTC. It specifies CASSLSTAFTSYNEQFF.

The chain combines TRBV20-1 with TRBJ1-1, with D maybe TRBD1 (6 bases). The CDR3 runs to 13 residues. Germline-derived CDR1 and CDR2 are DFQATT and SNEGSKA (reference sequence). V gave up 6 bases and J gave up 3 bases, with 14 bases separating them. In DNA form, the CDR3 reads TGCAGTGCCCGAGGGGGTTCGGACACTGAAGCTTTCTTT. This translates into CSARGGSDTEAFF.

This clonotype has more than one count but fewer than ten. V gene TRBV6-2 or TRBV6-3 combines with J gene TRBJ1-6; the D is unclear. The germline V gene has CDR1 MNHEY and CDR2 SVGEGT. The length of the CDR3 is 14 residues. Trimming took 3 bases from V and 5 from J, leaving 8 bases between them. CDR3 DNA: TGTGCCAGCAGTTATTTCGGAGATAATTCACCCCTCCACTTT. Translation: CASSYFGDNSPLHF.

This clonotype was observed once. This chain joins TRBV5-1 and TRBJ2-5; 16 bases are a match to TRBD2. CDR1 SGHRS and CDR2 YFSETQ come from the germline V gene. The CDR3 is 20 residues long. V was clipped by 1 base and J by 6 bases; unmatched bases: 15. The CDR3 here is CASSLFPIGTSGGAGKTQYF. CDR3 nucleotides: TGCGCCAGCAGCTTGTTCCCGATCGGGACTAGCGGGGGGGCCGGGAAGACCCAGTACTTC.

This clonotype was detected a few times. The chain carries TRBV29-1 and TRBJ1-1; D may be TRBD1 (5 bases). Germline CDR1 reads SQVTM; CDR2 reads ANQGSEA. The CDR3 has 13 amino acids. V was cut by 2 bases and J by 3 bases, with 10 bases left in between. The CDR3 region is CSVEWGPHTEAFF. CDR3 bases: TGCAGCGTTGAATGGGGCCCCCACACTGAAGCTTTCTTT.

The genes are TRBV6-6 and TRBJ1-5, with D possibly being TRBD1 (5 bases). This CDR3 contains 17 residues. From germline, CDR1 is MNHNY and CDR2 SVGAGI (reference sequence). V shed 6 bases and J shed 5 bases, with 23 bases lying between them. The DNA for the CDR3 is TGTGCCAGCAGCCCCTGGGGAGAGCAGGGAGGGTATCAGCCCCAGCATTTT. Protein sequence: CASSPWGEQGGYQPQHF.

The chain uses TRBV20-1 and TRBJ2-1, with 12 bases identical to TRBD2. The CDR3 covers 16 residues. Germline values: CDR1 DFQATT, CDR2 SNEGSKA (reference sequence). V was clipped by 7 bases and J by 3 bases; unmatched bases: 10. The CDR3 coding sequence is TGCAGTGGATCTAGCGGGGGGGCCGGTCACTACAATGAGCAGTTCTTC. Translation gives CSGSSGGAGHYNEQFF.

V usage is TRBV6-5 and J usage is TRBJ1-4; D might be TRBD1 (5 bases). Germline V CDR1 and CDR2: MNHEY, SVGAGI. The CDR3 spans 15 residues. The V end lost 1 base, the J end lost 6 bases, and 12 bases lay between the germline ends. The CDR3 nucleotides read TGTGCCAGCAGTTACTATGCGACAGCAGATGAAAAACTGTTTTTT. Translated: CASSYYATADEKLFF.

This clonotype was found a few times. V is TRBV7-2 and J is TRBJ2-1; TRBD2 agrees at 7 bases. Germline values: CDR1 SGHTA, CDR2 FQGNSA. This CDR3 comprises 17 residues. V gave up 5 bases and J gave up 0 bases; unmatched junction bases: 10. CDR3 DNA: TGTGCCAGCAGCGCCATTCTAGCGGCCCGCTCCTACAATGAGCAGTTCTTC. It yields the protein CASSAILAARSYNEQFF.

The CDR3 region is CASSLPGGSNNEQFF. Written as DNA, the CDR3 is TGTGCCAGCAGTTTGCCGGGAGGTTCTAACAATGAGCAGTTCTTC. The rearrangement links TRBV12-3 or TRBV12-4 to TRBJ2-1; 7 bases align to TRBD2. This CDR3 is 15 amino acids long. Trimming cost V 3 bases and J 5 bases; bases outside gene matches: 7.

This clonotype was counted many times. This chain joins TRBV7-2 and TRBJ2-1, with 7 nucleotides matching TRBD1. With 3 bases clipped from V and 6 bases from J, the junction kept 8 bases outside the gene matches. The CDR3 spans 15 residues. The germline gives CDR1 SGHTA, CDR2 FQGNSA. This chain's CDR3 is CASSFRDSQFNEQFF. CDR3 DNA sequence: TGTGCCAGCAGCTTCCGGGACAGCCAATTCAATGAGCAGTTCTTC.

This clonotype occurred once. The V call is TRBV7-9, the J call TRBJ2-7, with a possible D match to TRBD1 (6 bases). Germline V gives CDR1 SEHNR, CDR2 FQNEAQ (reference sequence). CDR3 length: 15 amino acids. V was trimmed by 5 bases and J by 2 bases, leaving 16 bases between them. The CDR3 protein is CASSPSGTLPYEQYF. The CDR3 DNA is TGTGCCAGCAGCCCCTCCGGGACACTACCCTACGAGCAGTACTTC.

At least ten counts were recorded for this clonotype. The chain combines TRBV7-2 with TRBJ2-7; the D call may be TRBD1 or TRBD2 (5 bases each). V was clipped by 4 bases and J by 4 bases, with 17 bases between them. Germline lookup yields CDR1 SGHTA and CDR2 FQGNSA. The CDR3 length is 15 residues. The CDR3 spells CASSSYPGAPYEQYF. The CDR3 DNA sequence: TGTGCCAGCAGCTCCTATCCCGGGGCTCCTTACGAGCAGTACTTC.

A single count supports this clonotype. The chain has TRBV2 and TRBJ1-1; TRBD1 might be the D (6 bases). The CDR3 loop spans 14 amino acids. The V gene's germline CDR1 is SNHLY and CDR2 FYNNEI. The V gene lost 6 bases and the J gene lost 0 bases, with 11 bases spanning the gap. The CDR3 nucleotides read TGTGCCAGCAGCAAGGACAGCTTGAACACTGAAGCTTTCTTT. As protein: CASSKDSLNTEAFF.

This clonotype was picked up a small number of times. V and J are TRBV6-1 and TRBJ2-3; TRBD2 might be the D (7 bases). This CDR3 has 14 amino acids. Germline V gene data show CDR1 as MNHNS and CDR2 as SASEGT. With 0 bases removed from V and 8 bases from J, the gap between germline ends came to 12 bases. CDR3 protein: CASSEAFGGRTQYF. The CDR3 DNA follows: TGTGCCAGCAGTGAAGCGTTCGGGGGGCGTACGCAGTATTTT.

This rearrangement joins TRBV6-5 to TRBJ2-3; 8 bases map to TRBD2. V lost 4 bases and J lost 4; bases outside the gene matches: 7. The CDR3 spans 15 residues. Germline V lookup: CDR1 MNHEY, CDR2 SVGAGI. The chain's CDR3 is CASSLRGLGADTQYF. The CDR3 DNA follows: TGTGCCAGCAGTTTGCGGGGACTAGGAGCAGATACGCAGTATTTT.

The V call is TRBV5-6, the J call TRBJ2-3, with D perhaps matching TRBD1 (5 bases). Looked up from germline, CDR1 is SGHDT and CDR2 is YYEEEE. V shed 2 bases and J shed 1 base, with 11 bases lying between them. The CDR3 has 15 residues. The CDR3 DNA reads TGTGCCAGCAGCTTCGTCAGCAGGGGCACAGATACGCAGTATTTT. This translates into CASSFVSRGTDTQYF.

The chain has TRBV13 and TRBJ1-1; no firm D call. Germline V gives CDR1 PRHDT, CDR2 FYEKMQ (reference sequence). V was clipped by 6 bases and J by 1 base, with 12 bases between them. This CDR3 is built from 14 residues. CDR3 nucleotides: TGTGCCAGCAGTCCCGAAGGGCAGAACACTGAAGCTTTCTTT. This translates into CASSPEGQNTEAFF.

The rearrangement uses TRBV5-1 and TRBJ2-7; 9 bases fit TRBD2. With V trimmed by 7 bases and J by 2 bases, 4 bases remained unmatched. Germline V CDR1 and CDR2: SGHRS, YFSETQ. CDR3 length: 13 amino acids. The CDR3 reads CASRLAATYEQYF. The CDR3 region has the DNA TGCGCCAGCCGACTAGCGGCCACCTACGAGCAGTACTTC.

The rearrangement links TRBV15 to TRBJ1-2, with TRBD1 as a possible D gene (6 bases). Looked up from germline, CDR1 is LNHNV and CDR2 is YYDKDF (reference sequence). The CDR3 has 12 amino acids. Trimming shortened V by 8 bases and J by 4 bases, and 11 bases separated the two germline ends. CDR3 residues: CATRGLSYGYTF. DNA of the CDR3: TGTGCCACCCGGGGGCTATCCTATGGCTACACCTTC.

This clonotype has ten or more counts. This rearrangement joins TRBV7-8 to TRBJ1-6, with 9 positions matching TRBD1. With 5 bases clipped from V and 6 bases from J, the junction kept 5 bases outside the gene matches. This CDR3 contains 15 residues. Germline CDR1 reads SGHVS; CDR2 reads FQNEAQ. CDR3 sequence (DNA): TGTGCCAGCAGCCTTGACAGGGGGGTTAATTCACCCCTCCACTTT. It is translated as CASSLDRGVNSPLHF.

As concerns this clonotype: Being one base from a much bigger clone, this may be a read error. The chain links TRBV6-6 to TRBJ2-5; D is uncertain. V was shortened by 0 bases and J by 6 bases, with 5 bases between the two germline ends. The CDR3 extends over 12 amino acids. The germline CDR1 and CDR2 sequences are MNHNY and SVGAGI (reference sequence). The CDR3 DNA reads as TGTGCCAGCAGTTACTCGAGAAAGACCCAGTACTTC. It codes for CASSYSRKTQYF.